This T cell receptor (beta chain) came from a study of lymphopenia after photon versus proton radiotherapy. About this clone itself: Its specificity is unknown.

Study-wide results and caveats: Survival link was tested only in deceased patients; proton benefit remains a possibility. Relative stability marked proton patients; photon patients lost diversity and naive cells.

Sequencing was performed with immunoSEQ multiplex PCR; in TCRdb, only in-frame clones are kept and a portion is missing. The sample includes about 25,000 clones, roughly 90% of them seen just once. Germline-derived CDR1 and CDR2 are SGDLS and YYNGEE. V lost 4 bases and J lost 7, with 17 bases in between. CDR3 size: 15 residues. The gene calls are TRBV9 and TRBJ1-4, with a tentative D call TRBD1 (6 bases). The source was peripheral blood, collected from a patient treated with photon-based radiotherapy. This TCR derives from a man aged 45-65 years with gastric cancer. CDR3 amino acids: CASSLSMDRGEKLFF. The CDR3 DNA reads as TGTGCCAGCAGCCTCTCCATGGACAGAGGTGAAAAACTGTTTTTT. The full variable domain, with the rest looked up from reference TRBV9 and TRBJ1-4, is DSGVTQTPKHLITATGQRVTLRCSPRSGDLSVYWYQQSLDQGLQFLIQYYNGEERAKGNILERFSAQQFPDLHSELNLSSLELGDSALYFCASSLSMDRGEKLFFGSGTQLSVL.